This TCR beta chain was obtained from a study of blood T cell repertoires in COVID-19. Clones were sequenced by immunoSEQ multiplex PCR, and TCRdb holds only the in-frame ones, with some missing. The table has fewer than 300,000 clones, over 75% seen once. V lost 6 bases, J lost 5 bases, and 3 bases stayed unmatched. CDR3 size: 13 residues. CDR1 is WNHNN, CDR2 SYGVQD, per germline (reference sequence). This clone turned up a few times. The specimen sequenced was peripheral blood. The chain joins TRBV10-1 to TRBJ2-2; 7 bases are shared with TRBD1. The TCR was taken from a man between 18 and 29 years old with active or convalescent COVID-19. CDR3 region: CASSLQGTGELFF. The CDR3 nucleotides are TGCGCCAGCAGCCTACAGGGGACCGGGGAGCTGTTTTTT.